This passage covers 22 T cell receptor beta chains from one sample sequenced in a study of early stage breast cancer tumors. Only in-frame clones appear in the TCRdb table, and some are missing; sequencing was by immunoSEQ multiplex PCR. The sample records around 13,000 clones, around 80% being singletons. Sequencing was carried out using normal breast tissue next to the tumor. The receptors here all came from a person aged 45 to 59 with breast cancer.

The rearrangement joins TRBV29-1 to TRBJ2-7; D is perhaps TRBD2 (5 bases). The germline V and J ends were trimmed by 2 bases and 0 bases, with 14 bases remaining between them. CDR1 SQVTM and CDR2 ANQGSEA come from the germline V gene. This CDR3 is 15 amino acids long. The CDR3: CSVESEGVVSYEQYF. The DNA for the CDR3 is TGCAGCGTTGAATCAGAGGGCGTAGTCTCCTACGAGCAGTACTTC.

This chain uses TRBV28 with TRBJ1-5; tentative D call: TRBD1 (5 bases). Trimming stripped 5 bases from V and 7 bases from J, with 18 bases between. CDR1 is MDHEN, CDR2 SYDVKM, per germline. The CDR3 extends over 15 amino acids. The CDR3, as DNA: TGTGCCAGCAGTCAATCTGGGGCCCCTCGGCAGCCCCAGCATTTT. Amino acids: CASSQSGAPRQPQHF. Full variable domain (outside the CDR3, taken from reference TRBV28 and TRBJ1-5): DVKVTQSSRYLVKRTGEKVFLECVQDMDHENMFWYRQDPGLGLRLIYFSYDVKMKEKGDIPEGYSVSREKKERFSLILESASTNQTSMYLCASSQSGAPRQPQHFGDGTRLSIL.

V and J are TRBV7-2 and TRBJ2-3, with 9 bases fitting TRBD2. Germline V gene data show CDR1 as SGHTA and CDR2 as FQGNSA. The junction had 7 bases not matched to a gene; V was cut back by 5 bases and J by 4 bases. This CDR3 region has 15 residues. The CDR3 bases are TGTGCCAGCAGCACCCCGGGACTAGCAGCAGATACGCAGTATTTT. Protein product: CASSTPGLAADTQYF.

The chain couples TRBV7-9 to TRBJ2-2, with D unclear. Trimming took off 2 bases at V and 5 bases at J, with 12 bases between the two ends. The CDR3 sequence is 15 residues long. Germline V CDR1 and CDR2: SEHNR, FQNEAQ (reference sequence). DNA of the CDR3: TGTGCCAGCAGCTTACTGGGTTATGGAACCGGGGAGCTGTTTTTT. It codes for CASSLLGYGTGELFF.

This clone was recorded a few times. CDR3 sequence: CASSLLTGTTYTGELFF. The CDR3 coding sequence is TGTGCCAGCAGCTTGCTGACAGGGACGACTTACACCGGGGAGCTGTTTTTT. This chain joins TRBV5-4 and TRBJ2-2; TRBD1 matches at 7 bases. The junction had 9 bases not matched to a gene; V was cut back by 1 base and J by 3 bases. Germline-derived CDR1 and CDR2 are SGHNT and YYREEE (reference sequence). The CDR3 length is 17 residues.

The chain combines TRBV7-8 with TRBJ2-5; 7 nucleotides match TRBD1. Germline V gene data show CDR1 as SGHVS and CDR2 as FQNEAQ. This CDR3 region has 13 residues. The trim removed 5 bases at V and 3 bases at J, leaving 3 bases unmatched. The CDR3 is CASSPGQKETQYF. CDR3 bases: TGTGCCAGCAGCCCGGGACAGAAAGAGACCCAGTACTTC.

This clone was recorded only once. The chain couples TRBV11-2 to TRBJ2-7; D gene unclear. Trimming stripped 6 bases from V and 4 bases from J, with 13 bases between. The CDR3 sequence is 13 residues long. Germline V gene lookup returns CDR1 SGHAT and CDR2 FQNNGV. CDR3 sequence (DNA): TGTGCCAGCAGGCTGGCCTCCACGTACGAGCAGTACTTC. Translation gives CASRLASTYEQYF.

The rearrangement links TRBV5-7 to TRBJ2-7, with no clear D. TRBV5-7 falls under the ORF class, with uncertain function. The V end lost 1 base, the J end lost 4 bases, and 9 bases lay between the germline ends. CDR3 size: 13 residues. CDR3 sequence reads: CASSLSHSYEQYF. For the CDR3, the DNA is TGTGCCAGCAGCTTGTCGCACAGTTACGAGCAGTACTTC.

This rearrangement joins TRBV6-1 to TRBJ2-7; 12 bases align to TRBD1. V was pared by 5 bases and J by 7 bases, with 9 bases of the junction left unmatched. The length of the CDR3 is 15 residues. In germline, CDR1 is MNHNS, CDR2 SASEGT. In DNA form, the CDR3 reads TGTGCCAGCAGTCCTTCCGGGACAGGGGGCAGGGAGCAGTACTTC. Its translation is CASSPSGTGGREQYF.

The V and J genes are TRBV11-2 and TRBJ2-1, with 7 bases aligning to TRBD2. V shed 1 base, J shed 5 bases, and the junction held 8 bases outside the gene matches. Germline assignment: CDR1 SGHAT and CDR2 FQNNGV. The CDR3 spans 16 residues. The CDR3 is CASSLAVGGPHNEQFF. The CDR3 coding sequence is TGTGCCAGCAGCTTAGCTGTGGGAGGGCCTCACAATGAGCAGTTCTTC.

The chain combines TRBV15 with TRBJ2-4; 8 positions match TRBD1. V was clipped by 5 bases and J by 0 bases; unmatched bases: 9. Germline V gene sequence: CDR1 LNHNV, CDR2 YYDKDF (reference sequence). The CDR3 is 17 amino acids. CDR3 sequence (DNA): TGTGCCACCAGCCCCTTAGGACAGGGTGGAGCCAAAAACATTCAGTACTTC. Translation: CATSPLGQGGAKNIQYF. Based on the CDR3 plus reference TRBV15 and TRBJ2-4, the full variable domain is DAMVIQNPRYQVTQFGKPVTLSCSQTLNHNVMYWYQQKSSQAPKLLFHYYDKDFNNEADTPDNFQSRRPNTSFCFLDIRSPGLGDTAMYLCATSPLGQGGAKNIQYFGAGTRLSVL.

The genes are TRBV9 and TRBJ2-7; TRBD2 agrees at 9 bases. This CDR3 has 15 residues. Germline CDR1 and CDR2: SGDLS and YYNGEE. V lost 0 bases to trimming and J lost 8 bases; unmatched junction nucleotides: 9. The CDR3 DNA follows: TGTGCCAGCAGCGTAGGGGCTAGCGGGGATAGGAAGCAGTACTTC. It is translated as CASSVGASGDRKQYF.

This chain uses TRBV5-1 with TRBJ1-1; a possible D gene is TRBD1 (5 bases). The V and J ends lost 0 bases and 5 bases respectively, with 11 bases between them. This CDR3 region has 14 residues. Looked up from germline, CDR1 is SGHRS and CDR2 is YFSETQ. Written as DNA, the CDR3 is TGCGCCAGCAGCTTGGTGGGGGGTCGGACTGAAGCTTTCTTT. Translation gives CASSLVGGRTEAFF.

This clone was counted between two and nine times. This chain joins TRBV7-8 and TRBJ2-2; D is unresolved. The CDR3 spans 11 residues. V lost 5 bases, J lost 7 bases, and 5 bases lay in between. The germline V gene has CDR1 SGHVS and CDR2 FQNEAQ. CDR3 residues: CASSPGGELFF. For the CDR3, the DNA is TGTGCCAGCAGCCCGGGCGGGGAGCTGTTTTTT.

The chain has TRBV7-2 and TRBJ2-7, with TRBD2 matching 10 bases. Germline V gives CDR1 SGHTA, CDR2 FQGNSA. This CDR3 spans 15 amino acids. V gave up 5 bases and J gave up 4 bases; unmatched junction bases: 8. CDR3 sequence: CASSQAGLAIYEQYF. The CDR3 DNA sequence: TGTGCCAGCAGCCAAGCGGGACTAGCGATTTACGAGCAGTACTTC. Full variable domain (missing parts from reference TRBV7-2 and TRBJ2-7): GAGVSQSPSNKVTEKGKDVELRCDPISGHTALYWYRQSLGQGLEFLIYFQGNSAPDKSGLPSDRFSAERTGGSVSTLTIQRTQQEDSAVYLCASSQAGLAIYEQYFGPGTRLTVT.

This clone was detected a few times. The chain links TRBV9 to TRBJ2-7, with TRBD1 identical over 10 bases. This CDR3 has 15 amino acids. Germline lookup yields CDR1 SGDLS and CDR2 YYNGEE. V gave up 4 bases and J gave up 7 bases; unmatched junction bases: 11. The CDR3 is CASSPSGTGAKEQYF. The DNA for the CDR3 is TGTGCCAGCAGCCCTTCCGGGACAGGGGCGAAAGAGCAGTACTTC.

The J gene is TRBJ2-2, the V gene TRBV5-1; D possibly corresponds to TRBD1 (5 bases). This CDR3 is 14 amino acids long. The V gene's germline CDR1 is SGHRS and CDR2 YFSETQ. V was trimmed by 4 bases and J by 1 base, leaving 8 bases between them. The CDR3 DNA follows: TGCGCCAGCAGCCGTGGACAGAACACCGGGGAGCTGTTTTTT. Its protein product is CASSRGQNTGELFF.

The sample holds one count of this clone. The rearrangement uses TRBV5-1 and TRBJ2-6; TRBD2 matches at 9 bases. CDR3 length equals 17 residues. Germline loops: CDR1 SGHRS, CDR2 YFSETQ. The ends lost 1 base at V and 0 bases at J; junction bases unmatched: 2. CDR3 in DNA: TGCGCCAGCAGCTTGTTGCGGGGGGGCTCTGGGGCCAACGTCCTGACTTTC. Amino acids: CASSLLRGGSGANVLTF.

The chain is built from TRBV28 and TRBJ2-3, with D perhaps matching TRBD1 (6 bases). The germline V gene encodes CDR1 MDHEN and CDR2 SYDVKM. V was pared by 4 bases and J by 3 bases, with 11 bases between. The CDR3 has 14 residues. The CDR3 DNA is TGTGCCAGCAGTTCCCCTACAGGGACAGATACGCAGTATTTT. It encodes CASSSPTGTDTQYF.

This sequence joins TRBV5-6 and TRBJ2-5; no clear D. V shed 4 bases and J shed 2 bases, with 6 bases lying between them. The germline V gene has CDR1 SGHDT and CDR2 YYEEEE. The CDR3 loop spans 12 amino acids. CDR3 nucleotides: TGTGCCAGCAGCCCATCTCAAGAGACCCAGTACTTC. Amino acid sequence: CASSPSQETQYF.

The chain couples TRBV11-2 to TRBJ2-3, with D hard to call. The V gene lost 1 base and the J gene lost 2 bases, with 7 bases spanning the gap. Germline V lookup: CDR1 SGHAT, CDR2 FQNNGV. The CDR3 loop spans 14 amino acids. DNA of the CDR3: TGTGCCAGCAGCTTAGCCCCCCCCACAGATACGCAGTATTTT. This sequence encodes CASSLAPPTDTQYF. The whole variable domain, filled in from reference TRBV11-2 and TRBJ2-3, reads EAGVAQSPRYKIIEKRQSVAFWCNPISGHATLYWYQQILGQGPKLLIQFQNNGVVDDSQLPKDRFSAERLKGVDSTLKIQPAKLEDSAVYLCASSLAPPTDTQYFGPGTRLTVL.

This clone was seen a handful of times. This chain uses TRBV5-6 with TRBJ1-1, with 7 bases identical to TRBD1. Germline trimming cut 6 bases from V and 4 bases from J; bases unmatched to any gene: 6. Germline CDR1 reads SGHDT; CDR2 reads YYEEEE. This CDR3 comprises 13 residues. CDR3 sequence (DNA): TGTGCCAGCATGTTCAGGGGGTCCACTGAAGCTTTCTTT. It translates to CASMFRGSTEAFF.